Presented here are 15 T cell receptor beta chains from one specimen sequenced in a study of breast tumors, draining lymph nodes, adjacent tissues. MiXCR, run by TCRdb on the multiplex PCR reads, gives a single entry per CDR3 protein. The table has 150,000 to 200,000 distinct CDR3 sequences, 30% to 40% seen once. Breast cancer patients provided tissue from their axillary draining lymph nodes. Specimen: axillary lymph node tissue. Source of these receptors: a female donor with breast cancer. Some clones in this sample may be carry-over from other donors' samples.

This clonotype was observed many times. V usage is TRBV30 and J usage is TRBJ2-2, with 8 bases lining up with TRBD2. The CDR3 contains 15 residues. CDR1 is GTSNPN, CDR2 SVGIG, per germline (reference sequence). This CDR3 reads CAVGTAGLDAGELFF. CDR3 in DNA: TGTGCAGTGGGGACCGCGGGACTAGATGCCGGGGAGCTGTTTTTT.

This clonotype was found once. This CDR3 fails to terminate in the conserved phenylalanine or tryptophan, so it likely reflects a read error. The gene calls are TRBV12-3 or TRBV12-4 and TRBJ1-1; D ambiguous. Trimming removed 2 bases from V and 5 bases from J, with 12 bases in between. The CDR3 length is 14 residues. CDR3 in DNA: TGTGCCAGCAGTTTATCTTGGTTTGGGACTGAAGCTTTCCTT. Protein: CASSLSWFGTEAFL.

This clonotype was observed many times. The CDR3 DNA reads as TGTGCCAGTAGGCCCGGGACAGGAAATTCACCCCTCCACTTT. Translation: CASRPGTGNSPLHF. The chain joins TRBV19 to TRBJ1-6, with 8 bases aligning to TRBD1. This CDR3 has 14 residues. V shed 6 bases and J 7 bases; nucleotides not matched to a gene: 5. Per the germline V gene, CDR1 is LNHDA and CDR2 is SQIVND (reference sequence).

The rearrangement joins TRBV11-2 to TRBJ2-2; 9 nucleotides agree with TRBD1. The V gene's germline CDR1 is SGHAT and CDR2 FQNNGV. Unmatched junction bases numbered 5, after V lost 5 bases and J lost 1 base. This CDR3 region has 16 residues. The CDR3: CASSPRQGGNTGELFF. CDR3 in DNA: TGTGCCAGCAGCCCAAGACAGGGGGGGAACACCGGGGAGCTGTTTTTT.

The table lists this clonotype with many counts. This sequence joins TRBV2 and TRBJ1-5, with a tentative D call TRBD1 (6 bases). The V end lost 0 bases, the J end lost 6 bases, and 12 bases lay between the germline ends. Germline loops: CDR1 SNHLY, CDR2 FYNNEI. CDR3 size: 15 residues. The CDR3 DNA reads TGTGCCAGCAGTGAAGCCGGGGGCGCGGGTCAGCCCCAGCATTTT. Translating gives CASSEAGGAGQPQHF.

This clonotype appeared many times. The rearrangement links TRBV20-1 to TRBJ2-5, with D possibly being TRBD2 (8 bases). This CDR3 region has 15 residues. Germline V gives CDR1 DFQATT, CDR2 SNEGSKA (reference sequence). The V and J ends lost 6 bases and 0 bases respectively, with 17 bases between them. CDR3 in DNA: TGCAGTGCACGGGAGGGGGCGCTAGACCAAGAGACCCAGTACTTC. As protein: CSAREGALDQETQYF.

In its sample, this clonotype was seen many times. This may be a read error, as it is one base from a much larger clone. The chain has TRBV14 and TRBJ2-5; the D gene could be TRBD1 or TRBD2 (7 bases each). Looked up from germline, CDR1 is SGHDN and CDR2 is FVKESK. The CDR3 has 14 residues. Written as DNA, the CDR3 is TGTGCCAGCAGCCCCAGGGGGGGTCAAGAGACCCAGTCCTTC. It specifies CASSPRGGQETQSF.

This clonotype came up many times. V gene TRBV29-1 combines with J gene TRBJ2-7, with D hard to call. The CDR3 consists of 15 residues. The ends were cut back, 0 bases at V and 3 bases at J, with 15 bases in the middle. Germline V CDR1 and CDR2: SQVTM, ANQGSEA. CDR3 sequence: CSVEDRGSRHYEQYF. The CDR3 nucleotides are TGCAGCGTTGAAGATCGTGGATCCCGACACTACGAGCAGTACTTC.

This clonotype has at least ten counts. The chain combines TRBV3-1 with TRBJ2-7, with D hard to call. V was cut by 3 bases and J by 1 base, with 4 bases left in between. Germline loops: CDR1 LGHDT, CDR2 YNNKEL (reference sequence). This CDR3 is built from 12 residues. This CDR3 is CASSHLSYEQYF. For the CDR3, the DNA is TGTGCCAGCAGCCACTTGTCCTACGAGCAGTACTTC.

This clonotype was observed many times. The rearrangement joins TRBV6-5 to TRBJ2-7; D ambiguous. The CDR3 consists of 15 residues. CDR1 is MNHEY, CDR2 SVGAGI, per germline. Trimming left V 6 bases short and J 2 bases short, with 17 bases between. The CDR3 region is CASSPTPDTTYEQYF. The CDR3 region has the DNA TGTGCCAGCAGCCCAACCCCGGATACAACCTACGAGCAGTACTTC.

In nucleotides, the CDR3 is TGTGCCAGCAGCCAAGATGAGATTGGGCTGTGCTCTGGGGCCAACGTCCTGACTTTC. Protein product: CASSQDEIGLCSGANVLTF. This chain connects TRBV14 to TRBJ2-6; D unresolved. The germline CDR1 and CDR2 sequences are SGHDN and FVKESK. V was cut by 0 bases and J by 0 bases, with 15 bases left in between. The CDR3 spans 19 residues.

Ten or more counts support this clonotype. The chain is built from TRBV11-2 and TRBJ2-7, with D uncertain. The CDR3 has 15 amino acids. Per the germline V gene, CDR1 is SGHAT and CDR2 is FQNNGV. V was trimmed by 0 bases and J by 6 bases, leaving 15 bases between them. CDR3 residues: CASSLEGPAPGEQYF. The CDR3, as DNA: TGTGCCAGCAGCTTAGAGGGCCCCGCCCCTGGCGAGCAGTACTTC.

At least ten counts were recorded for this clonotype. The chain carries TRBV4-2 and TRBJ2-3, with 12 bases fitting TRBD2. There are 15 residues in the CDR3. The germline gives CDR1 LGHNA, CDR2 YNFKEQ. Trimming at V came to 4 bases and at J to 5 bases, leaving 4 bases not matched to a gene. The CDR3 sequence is CASSLPGLAGDTQYF. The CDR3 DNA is TGTGCCAGCAGCCTGCCGGGACTAGCGGGAGATACGCAGTATTTT.

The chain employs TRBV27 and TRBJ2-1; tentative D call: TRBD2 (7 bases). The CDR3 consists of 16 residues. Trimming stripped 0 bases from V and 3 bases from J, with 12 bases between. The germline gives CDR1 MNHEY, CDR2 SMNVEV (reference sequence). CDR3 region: CASSLSAGAYYNEQFF. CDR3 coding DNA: TGTGCCAGCAGTTTATCGGCGGGGGCGTACTACAATGAGCAGTTCTTC.

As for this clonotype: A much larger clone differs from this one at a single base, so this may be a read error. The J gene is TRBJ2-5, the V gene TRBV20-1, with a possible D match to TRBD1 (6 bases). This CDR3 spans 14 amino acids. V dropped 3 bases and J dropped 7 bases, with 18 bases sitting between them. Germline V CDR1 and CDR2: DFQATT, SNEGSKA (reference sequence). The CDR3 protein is CSASPGTPPATQYF. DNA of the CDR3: TGCAGTGCTAGCCCCGGGACACCGCCGGCGACCCAGTACTTC.